This entry describes one T cell receptor beta chain. This entry belongs to a study of cytomegalovirus exposure and HLA in healthy donors. The data were produced by immunoSEQ multiplex PCR, yet TCRdb's version contains in-frame clones alone and is incomplete. The sample has hundreds of thousands of clones, more than 75% seen once. V lost 1 base and J 8 bases, leaving 12 bases between the germline ends. The CDR3 totals 14 residues. Germline V CDR1 and CDR2: LGHNA, YSLEER. This TCR was sampled from a woman younger than 35 in good health and CMV-seronegative. The sample comprised PBMCs. V is TRBV4-3 and J is TRBJ2-1; D is perhaps TRBD1 (5 bases). The CDR3 region is CASSQGTKGDEQFF. DNA of the CDR3: TGCGCCAGCAGCCAAGGGACGAAAGGGGATGAGCAGTTCTTC.